The clone carrying this TCR beta chain was observed a handful of times. Its antigen is not known. Germline V gene data show CDR1 as MNHEY and CDR2 as SMNVEV (reference sequence). V lost 0 bases to trimming and J lost 4 bases; unmatched junction nucleotides: 6. This CDR3 is 15 amino acids long. The data belong to a study of shared clonotypes between healthy human individuals. In the study overall: Donor composition was a couple of women and a few men, aged 18 to 49. Findings and caveats of the study: Compared with memory subsets, naive subsets generally had larger estimated richness. Against clonotypes common to all four donors, non-shared ones had lower generation probabilities. Some naive CD4 clonotypes, around 4.7%, turned up in common across several donors.

Cells designated naive CD8 were CD45RO-negative and were positively selected for CCR7, with terminally differentiated effector memory CD45RA+ cells excluded. Using immunoSEQ multiplex PCR, the repertoire was profiled, and TCRdb retains in-frame clones only, with some absent. The repertoire consists of roughly 810,000 clones, with 90% to 98% occurring once and the leading ten covering about 0.25%. The chain combines TRBV27 with TRBJ2-7; 7 bases are a match to TRBD2. Sequenced sample: naive CD8+ T cells sorted from blood. This TCR was recovered from a man aged 30-40 years in good health. CDR3 DNA: TGTGCCAGCAGTTTATCGTGGGGGGGGATTTACGAGCAGTACTTC. Protein sequence: CASSLSWGGIYEQYF.